The clone carrying this T cell receptor (beta chain) was observed a single time. This specimen comes from a study of cytotoxic CD8 clonotypes in ibrutinib-treated CLL. T cells were sequenced at a targeted depth of 1 in 200,000 to 1 in 1 million. Using immunoSEQ multiplex PCR, the repertoire was profiled, and TCRdb retains in-frame clones only, with some absent. The table records 100,000 or so clones, more than 55% of them present only once. In germline, CDR1 is SEHNR, CDR2 FQNEAQ (reference sequence). This CDR3 spans 13 amino acids. Between the trimmed V and J ends, which lost 5 bases and 10 bases, there was a span of 12 bases.

This clonotype was obtained from a human donor with chronic lymphocytic leukemia. The chain recombines TRBV7-9 with TRBJ1-6; D is ambiguous. The sample was PBMCs, taken after 24 months of ibrutinib treatment. The CDR3 nucleotides read TGTGCCAGCAGCCCAAGGATAGGCTCACCCCTCCACTTT. Its protein product is CASSPRIGSPLHF.